This T cell receptor (beta chain) was found in a study of blood T cell repertoires in COVID-19. Study-level background: Specimens from acute and convalescent COVID-19 originated in the United States, Italy and Spain. T cells, B-cell-depleted T cells, or PBMCs provided the cDNA or gDNA that served as material.

Original handling: Counts of nucleated cells, estimated from reference gene primer amplification, were obtained. Clones were read by immunoSEQ multiplex PCR, and TCRdb kept only the in-frame ones, dropping some. D and trimming come from the DNA, and the V and J calls and clone size come from that table. The repertoire holds over 90,000 clones, with around two thirds as singletons. Trimming cost V 6 bases and J 6 bases; bases outside gene matches: 10. The CDR3 runs 15 residues. The germline V gene has CDR1 MDHEN and CDR2 SYDVKM. The chain joins TRBV28 to TRBJ1-5; TRBD1 matches 8 bases. Sequenced input: peripheral blood. The TCR sequence derives from a man in his 70s with COVID-19, enrolled during active disease. CDR3 region: CASSEGQGVGQPQHF. The CDR3 DNA reads TGTGCCAGCAGCGAAGGACAGGGAGTGGGTCAGCCCCAGCATTTT. Supplemented by reference TRBV28 and TRBJ1-5, the full variable domain reads DVKVTQSSRYLVKRTGEKVFLECVQDMDHENMFWYRQDPGLGLRLIYFSYDVKMKEKGDIPEGYSVSREKKERFSLILESASTNQTSMYLCASSEGQGVGQPQHFGDGTRLSIL.